One T cell receptor beta chain is described in this entry. The sample is drawn from a study of blood T cell repertoires in COVID-19. Whole-study context: Sites across the United States, Italy and Spain contributed samples from acute and convalescent COVID-19. T cells, B-cell-depleted T cells, or PBMCs supplied cDNA or gDNA.

As handled by the study authors: Reference gene primer amplification gave nucleated cell count estimates. Libraries were prepared by immunoSEQ multiplex PCR; TCRdb keeps only in-frame clonotypes and omits some of them. For V, J and clone size, that table is used; D and trimming come from the DNA. Of 150,000 to 200,000 clones listed, approximately 87% are singletons. The CDR3 is 16 amino acids. CDR1 and CDR2 from the germline V gene are SGHTA and FQGTGA. With 1 base removed from V and 6 bases from J, the gap between germline ends came to 15 bases. The clonotype originates from an older woman with COVID-19, enrolled during active disease. The chain has TRBV7-3 and TRBJ1-4; D is unclear. What was sequenced was peripheral blood. CDR3 nucleotides: TGTGCCAGCAGCTTAAGAACCGGGTCTCGGGATGAAAAACTGTTTTTT. Amino acids: CASSLRTGSRDEKLFF.